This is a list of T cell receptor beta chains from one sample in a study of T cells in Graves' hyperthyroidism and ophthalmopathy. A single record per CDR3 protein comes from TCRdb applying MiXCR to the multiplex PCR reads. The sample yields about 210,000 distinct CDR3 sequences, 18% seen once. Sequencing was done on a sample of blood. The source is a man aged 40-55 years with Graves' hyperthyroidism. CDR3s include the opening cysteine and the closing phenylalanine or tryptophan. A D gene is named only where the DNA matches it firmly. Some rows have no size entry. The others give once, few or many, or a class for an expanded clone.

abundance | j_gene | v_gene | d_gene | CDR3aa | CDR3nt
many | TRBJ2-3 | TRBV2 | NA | CASSEGGTSLSTDTQYF | TGTGCCAGCAGTGAAGGCGGGACATCCCTTAGCACAGATACGCAGTATTTT
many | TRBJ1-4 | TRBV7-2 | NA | CASSLQATNEKLFF | TGTGCCAGCAGCTTACAAGCAACTAATGAAAAACTGTTTTTT
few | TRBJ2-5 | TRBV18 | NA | CASSTWGQETQYF | TGTGCCAGCTCAACGTGGGGCCAAGAGACCCAGTACTTC
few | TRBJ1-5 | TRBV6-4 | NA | CASSDSRTRYSNQPQHF | TGTGCCAGCAGTGACTCTCGAACCAGATATAGCAATCAGCCCCAGCATTTT
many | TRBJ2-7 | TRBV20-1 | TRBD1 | CSAKKPGQGLGFGEQYF | TGCAGTGCAAAGAAACCGGGACAGGGTTTAGGGTTCGGCGAGCAGTACTTC
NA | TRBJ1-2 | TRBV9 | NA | CASSAEIRLGGYTF | TGTGCCAGCAGCGCTGAAATTAGGTTGGGTGGCTACACCTTC
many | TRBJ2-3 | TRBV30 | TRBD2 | CAWSVGASGGTDTQYF | TGTGCCTGGAGTGTAGGCGCCAGCGGGGGAACGGATACGCAGTATTTT
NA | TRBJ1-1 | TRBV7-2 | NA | CASSPLRQNTEAFF | TGTGCCAGCAGCCCTCTCCGACAGAACACTGAAGCTTTCTTT
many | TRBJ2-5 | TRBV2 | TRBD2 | CASSGTSGSETQYF | TGTGCCAGCAGTGGGACTAGCGGTTCGGAGACCCAGTACTTC
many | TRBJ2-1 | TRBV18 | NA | CASSPPVRPPGNEQFF | TGTGCCAGCTCACCACCCGTCAGGCCGCCGGGGAATGAGCAGTTCTTC
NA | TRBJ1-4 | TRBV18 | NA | CASSPPLTNEKLFF | TGTGCCAGCTCACCACCGCTAACTAATGAAAAACTGTTTTTT
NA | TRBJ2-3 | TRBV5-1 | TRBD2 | CASSLIAGSTDTQYF | TGCGCCAGCAGCTTGATAGCGGGTAGCACAGATACGCAGTATTTT
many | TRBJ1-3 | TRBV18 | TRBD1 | CASSQTGGRNTIYF | TGTGCCAGCTCCCAGACAGGGGGCAGAAACACCATATATTTT
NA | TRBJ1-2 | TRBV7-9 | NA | CASSPSGTVYGYTF | TGTGCCAGCAGCCCCTCCGGGACTGTCTATGGCTACACCTTC
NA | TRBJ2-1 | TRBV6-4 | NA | CASSAVPYNEQFF | TGTGCCAGCAGCGCCGTACCCTACAATGAGCAGTTCTTC
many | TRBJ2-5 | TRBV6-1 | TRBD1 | CASSRTGRETQYF | TGTGCCAGCAGTAGGACAGGGAGGGAGACCCAGTACTTC
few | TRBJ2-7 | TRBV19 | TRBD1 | CASSTRDRGTYEQYF | TGTGCCAGTAGTACGAGGGACAGGGGGACCTACGAGCAGTACTTC
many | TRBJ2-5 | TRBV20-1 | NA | CSARDRTRQETQYF | TGCAGTGCTAGAGACCGCACTAGGCAAGAGACCCAGTACTTC
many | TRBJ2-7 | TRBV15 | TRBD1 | CATSRDQGGDEQYF | TGTGCCACCAGCAGAGATCAAGGGGGCGACGAGCAGTACTTC
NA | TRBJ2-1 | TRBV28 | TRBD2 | CASRSGLAGVYNEQFF | TGTGCCAGCAGATCCGGACTAGCGGGAGTGTATAATGAGCAGTTCTTC
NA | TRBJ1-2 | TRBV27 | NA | CASSFVGRQNYGYTF | TGTGCCAGCAGTTTTGTCGGCAGACAAAACTATGGCTACACCTTC
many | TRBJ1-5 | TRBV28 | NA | CASTLRMTNSNQPQHF | TGTGCCAGCACCCTACGGATGACAAATAGCAATCAGCCCCAGCATTTT
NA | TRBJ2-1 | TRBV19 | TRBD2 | CASSPAGGRPYNEQFF | TGTGCCAGTAGCCCGGCGGGGGGAAGGCCCTACAATGAGCAGTTCTTC
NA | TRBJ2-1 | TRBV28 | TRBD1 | CASSARTGRNEQFF | TGTGCCAGCAGTGCACGGACAGGGAGGAATGAGCAGTTCTTC
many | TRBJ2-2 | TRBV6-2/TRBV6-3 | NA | CASSYRTEHTGELFF | TGTGCCAGCAGTTACAGGACGGAGCACACCGGGGAGCTGTTTTTT
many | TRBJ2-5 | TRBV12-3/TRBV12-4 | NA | CASKGEQETQYF | TGTGCCAGCAAGGGAGAGCAAGAGACCCAGTACTTC
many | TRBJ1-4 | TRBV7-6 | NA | CASSLVQTPEKLFF | TGTGCCAGCAGCTTGGTACAGACACCGGAAAAACTGTTTTTT
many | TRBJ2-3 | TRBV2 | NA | CASSRERDTQYF | TGTGCCAGTAGCAGAGAAAGGGATACGCAGTATTTT
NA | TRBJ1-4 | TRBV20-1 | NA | CSARGQGSTNEKLFF | TGCAGTGCTAGAGGTCAGGGATCAACTAATGAAAAACTGTTTTTT
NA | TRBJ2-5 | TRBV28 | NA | CASNITGTQRQETQYF | TGTGCCAGCAACATCACAGGGACGCAGAGGCAAGAGACCCAGTACTTC
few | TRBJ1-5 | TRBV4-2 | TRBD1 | CASSHLGQGNSNQPQHF | TGTGCCAGCAGCCACCTGGGACAGGGGAATAGCAATCAGCCCCAGCATTTT